The clone carrying this TCR beta chain was seen once. As yet, its antigen is unknown. These data come from a study of T cell responses to AZD1222 COVID-19 vaccine. Findings and limits, study-wide: Donors skewed white British and female; clonal diversity was possibly underestimated. After the peak T cell response, and only then, were repertoires sampled.

The V gene's germline CDR1 is LGHDT and CDR2 YNNKEL (reference sequence). The CDR3 runs 16 residues. Trimming removed 1 base from V and 4 bases from J, with 11 bases in between. Clones were read by immunoSEQ multiplex PCR, and TCRdb kept only the in-frame ones, dropping some. Among more than 95,000 clones listed, 93% were seen once. The chain has TRBV3-1 (or the pseudogene TRBV3-2) and TRBJ1-6, with a possible D match to TRBD1 (6 bases). The clonotype comes from an adult in good health. The sample was peripheral blood, taken on day 0 of AZD1222 vaccination. CDR3 protein: CASSQGDTPYNSPLHF. The CDR3 DNA reads as TGTGCCAGCAGCCAAGGGGACACTCCTTATAATTCACCCCTCCACTTT.